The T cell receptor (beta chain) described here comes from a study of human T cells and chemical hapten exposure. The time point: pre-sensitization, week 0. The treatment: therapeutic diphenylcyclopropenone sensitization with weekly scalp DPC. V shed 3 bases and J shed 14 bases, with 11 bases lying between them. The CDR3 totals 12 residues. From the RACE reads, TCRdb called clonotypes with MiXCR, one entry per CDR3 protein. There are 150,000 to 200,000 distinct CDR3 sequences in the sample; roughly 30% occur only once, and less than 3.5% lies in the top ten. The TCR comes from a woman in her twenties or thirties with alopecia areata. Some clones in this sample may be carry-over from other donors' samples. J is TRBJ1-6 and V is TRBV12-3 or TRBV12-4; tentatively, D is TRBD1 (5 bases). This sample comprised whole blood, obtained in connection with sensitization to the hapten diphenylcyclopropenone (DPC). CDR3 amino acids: CASSLTSGTLHF. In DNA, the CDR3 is TGTGCCAGCAGTTTGACTTCAGGGACCCTCCACTTT.